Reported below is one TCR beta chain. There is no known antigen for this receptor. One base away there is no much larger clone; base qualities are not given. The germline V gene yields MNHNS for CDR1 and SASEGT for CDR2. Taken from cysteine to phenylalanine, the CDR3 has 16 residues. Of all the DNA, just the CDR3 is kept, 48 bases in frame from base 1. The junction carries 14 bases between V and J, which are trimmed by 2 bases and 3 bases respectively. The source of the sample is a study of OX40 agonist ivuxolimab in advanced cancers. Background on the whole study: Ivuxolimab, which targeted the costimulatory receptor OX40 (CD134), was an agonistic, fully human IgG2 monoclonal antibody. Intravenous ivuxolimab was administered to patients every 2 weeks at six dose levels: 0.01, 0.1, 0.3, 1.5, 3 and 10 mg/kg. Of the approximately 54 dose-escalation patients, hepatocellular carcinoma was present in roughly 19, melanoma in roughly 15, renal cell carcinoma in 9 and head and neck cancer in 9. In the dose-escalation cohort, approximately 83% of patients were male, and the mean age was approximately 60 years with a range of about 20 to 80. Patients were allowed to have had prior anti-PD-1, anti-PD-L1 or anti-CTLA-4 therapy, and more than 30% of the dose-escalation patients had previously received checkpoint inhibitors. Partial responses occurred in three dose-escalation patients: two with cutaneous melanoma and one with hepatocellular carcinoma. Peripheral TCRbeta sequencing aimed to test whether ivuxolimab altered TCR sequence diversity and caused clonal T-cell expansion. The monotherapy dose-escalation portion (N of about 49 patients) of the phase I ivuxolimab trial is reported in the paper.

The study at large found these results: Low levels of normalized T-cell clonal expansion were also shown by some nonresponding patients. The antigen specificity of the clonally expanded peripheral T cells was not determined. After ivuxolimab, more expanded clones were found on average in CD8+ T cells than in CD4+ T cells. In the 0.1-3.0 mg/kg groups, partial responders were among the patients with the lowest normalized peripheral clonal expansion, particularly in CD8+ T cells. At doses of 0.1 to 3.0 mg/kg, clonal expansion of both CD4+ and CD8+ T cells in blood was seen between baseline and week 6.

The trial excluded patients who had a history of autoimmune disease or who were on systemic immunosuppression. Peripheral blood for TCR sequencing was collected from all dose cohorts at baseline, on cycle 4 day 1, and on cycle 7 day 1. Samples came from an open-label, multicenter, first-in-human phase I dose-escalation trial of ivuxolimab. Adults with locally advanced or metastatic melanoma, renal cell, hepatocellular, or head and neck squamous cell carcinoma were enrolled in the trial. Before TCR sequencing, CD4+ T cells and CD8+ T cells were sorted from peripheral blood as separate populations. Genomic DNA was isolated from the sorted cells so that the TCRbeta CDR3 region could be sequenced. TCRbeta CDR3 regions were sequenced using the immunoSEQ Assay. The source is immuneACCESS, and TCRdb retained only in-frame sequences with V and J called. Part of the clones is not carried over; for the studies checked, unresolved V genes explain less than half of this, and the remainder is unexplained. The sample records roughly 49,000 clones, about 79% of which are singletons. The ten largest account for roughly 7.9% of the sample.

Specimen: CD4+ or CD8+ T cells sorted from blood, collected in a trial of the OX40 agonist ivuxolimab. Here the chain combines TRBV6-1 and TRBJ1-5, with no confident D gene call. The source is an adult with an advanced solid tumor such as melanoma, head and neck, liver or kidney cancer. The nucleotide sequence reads TGTGCCAGCAGTGAATTCCCACGCGGGGTCAATCAGCCCCAGCATTTT. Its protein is CASSEFPRGVNQPQHF.